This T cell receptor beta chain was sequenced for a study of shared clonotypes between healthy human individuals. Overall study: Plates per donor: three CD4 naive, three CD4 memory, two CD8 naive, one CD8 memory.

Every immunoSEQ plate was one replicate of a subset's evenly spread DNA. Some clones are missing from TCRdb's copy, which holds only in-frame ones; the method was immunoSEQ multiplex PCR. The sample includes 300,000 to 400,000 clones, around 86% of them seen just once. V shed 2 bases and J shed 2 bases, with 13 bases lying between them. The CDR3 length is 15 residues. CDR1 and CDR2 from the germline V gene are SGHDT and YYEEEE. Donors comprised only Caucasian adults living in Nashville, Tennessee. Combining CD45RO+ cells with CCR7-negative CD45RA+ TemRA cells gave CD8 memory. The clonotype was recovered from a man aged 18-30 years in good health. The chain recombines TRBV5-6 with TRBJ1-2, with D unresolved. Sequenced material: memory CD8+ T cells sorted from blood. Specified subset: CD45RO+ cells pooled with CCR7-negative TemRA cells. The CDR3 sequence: CASSLAGALNYGYTF. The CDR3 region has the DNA TGTGCCAGCAGCTTAGCAGGCGCCCTAAACTATGGCTACACCTTC.